This T cell receptor (beta chain) originates from a study of cytotoxic CD8 clonotypes in ibrutinib-treated CLL. Study results and caveats: A rise in clonality was seen at ibrutinib response, and a fall back toward baseline was seen at progression.

Some clones are missing from TCRdb's copy, which holds only in-frame ones; the method was immunoSEQ multiplex PCR. Of roughly 160,000 clones listed, 81% are singletons. As for this clone: What it binds is not known.

Trimming removed 3 bases from V and 4 bases from J, with 3 bases in between. Germline V gives CDR1 LNHNV, CDR2 YYDKDF (reference sequence). The CDR3 consists of 11 residues. The receptor's source is a human donor with chronic lymphocytic leukemia. The rearrangement uses TRBV15 and TRBJ2-5; no clear D. This specimen was PBMCs, taken after 12 months of ibrutinib treatment. The DNA for the CDR3 is TGTGCCACCAGCAGGACAGAGACCCAGTACTTC. It encodes CATSRTETQYF.